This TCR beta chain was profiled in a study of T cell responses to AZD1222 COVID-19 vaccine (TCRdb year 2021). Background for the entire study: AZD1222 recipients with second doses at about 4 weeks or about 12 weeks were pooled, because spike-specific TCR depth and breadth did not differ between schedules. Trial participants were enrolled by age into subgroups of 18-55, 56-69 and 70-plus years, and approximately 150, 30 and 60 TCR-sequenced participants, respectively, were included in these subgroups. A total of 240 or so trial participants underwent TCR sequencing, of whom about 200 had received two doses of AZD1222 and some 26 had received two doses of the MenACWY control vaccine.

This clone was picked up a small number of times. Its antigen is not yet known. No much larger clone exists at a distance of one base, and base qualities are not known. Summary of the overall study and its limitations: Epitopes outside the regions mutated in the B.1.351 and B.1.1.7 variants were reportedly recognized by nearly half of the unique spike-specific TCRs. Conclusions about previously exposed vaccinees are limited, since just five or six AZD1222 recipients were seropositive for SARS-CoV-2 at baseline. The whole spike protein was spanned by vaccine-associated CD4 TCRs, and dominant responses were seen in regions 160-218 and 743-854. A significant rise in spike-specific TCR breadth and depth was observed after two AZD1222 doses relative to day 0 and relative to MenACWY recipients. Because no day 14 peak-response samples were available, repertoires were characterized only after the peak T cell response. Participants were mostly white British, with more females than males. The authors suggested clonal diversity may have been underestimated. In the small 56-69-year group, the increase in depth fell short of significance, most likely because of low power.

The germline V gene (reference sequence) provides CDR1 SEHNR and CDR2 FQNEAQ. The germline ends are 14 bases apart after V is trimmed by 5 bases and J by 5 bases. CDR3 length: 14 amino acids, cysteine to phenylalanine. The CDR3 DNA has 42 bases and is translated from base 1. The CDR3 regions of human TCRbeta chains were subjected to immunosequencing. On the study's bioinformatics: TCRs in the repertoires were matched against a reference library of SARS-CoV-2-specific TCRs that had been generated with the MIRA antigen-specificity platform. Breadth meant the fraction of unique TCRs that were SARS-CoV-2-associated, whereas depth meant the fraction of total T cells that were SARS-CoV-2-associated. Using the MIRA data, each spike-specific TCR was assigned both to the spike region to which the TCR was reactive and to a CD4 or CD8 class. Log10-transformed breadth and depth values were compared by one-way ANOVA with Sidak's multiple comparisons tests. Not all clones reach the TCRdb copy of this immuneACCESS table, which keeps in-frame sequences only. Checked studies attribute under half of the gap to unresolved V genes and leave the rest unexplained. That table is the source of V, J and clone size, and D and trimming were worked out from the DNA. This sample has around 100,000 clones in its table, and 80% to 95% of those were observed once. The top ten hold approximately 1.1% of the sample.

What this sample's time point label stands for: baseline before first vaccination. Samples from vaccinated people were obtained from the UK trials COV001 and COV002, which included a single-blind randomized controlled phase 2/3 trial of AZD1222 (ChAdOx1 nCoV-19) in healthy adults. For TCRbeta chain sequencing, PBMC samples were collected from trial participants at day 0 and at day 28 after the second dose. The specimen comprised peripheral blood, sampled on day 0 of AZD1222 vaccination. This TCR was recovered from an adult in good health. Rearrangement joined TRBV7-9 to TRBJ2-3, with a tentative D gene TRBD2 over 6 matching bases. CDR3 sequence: CASSKGLVGDTQYF. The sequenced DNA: TGTGCCAGCAGCAAGGGACTCGTCGGAGATACGCAGTATTTT. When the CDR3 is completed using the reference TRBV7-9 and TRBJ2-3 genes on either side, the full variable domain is DTGVSQNPRHKITKRGQNVTFRCDPISEHNRLYWYRQTLGQGPEFLTYFQNEAQLEKSRLLSDRFSAERPKGSFSTLEIQRTEQGDSAMYLCASSKGLVGDTQYFGPGTRLTVL.